This TCR beta chain was identified in a study of graft-versus-host responses after intestinal transplantation. Responders that carried the CFSE label, approximately 200,000 of them, were plated with approximately 200,000 irradiated, violet-dye-labeled stimulator cells. The CDR3 totals 13 residues. In germline, CDR1 is MNHEY, CDR2 SVGAGI. Trimming stripped 4 bases from V and 6 bases from J, with 10 bases between. Sequenced by immunoSEQ multiplex PCR; TCRdb stores in-frame clones only, minus some. Among roughly 13,000 clones listed, around two fifths were seen once. This specimen was alloreactive CD8+ T cells from a mixed lymphocyte reaction culture, taken before intestinal transplant. Subset denoted: CFSE-low proliferating T cells sorted from approximately 6-day pre-transplant mixed lymphocyte reaction (GvH or HvG direction). This receptor was identified in a human patient who received an intestinal transplant. This sequence joins TRBV6-5 and TRBJ2-1; D remains unclear. CDR3 coding DNA: TGTGCCAGCAGTTTAGACTCGGTCAATGAGCAGTTCTTC. Protein sequence: CASSLDSVNEQFF.